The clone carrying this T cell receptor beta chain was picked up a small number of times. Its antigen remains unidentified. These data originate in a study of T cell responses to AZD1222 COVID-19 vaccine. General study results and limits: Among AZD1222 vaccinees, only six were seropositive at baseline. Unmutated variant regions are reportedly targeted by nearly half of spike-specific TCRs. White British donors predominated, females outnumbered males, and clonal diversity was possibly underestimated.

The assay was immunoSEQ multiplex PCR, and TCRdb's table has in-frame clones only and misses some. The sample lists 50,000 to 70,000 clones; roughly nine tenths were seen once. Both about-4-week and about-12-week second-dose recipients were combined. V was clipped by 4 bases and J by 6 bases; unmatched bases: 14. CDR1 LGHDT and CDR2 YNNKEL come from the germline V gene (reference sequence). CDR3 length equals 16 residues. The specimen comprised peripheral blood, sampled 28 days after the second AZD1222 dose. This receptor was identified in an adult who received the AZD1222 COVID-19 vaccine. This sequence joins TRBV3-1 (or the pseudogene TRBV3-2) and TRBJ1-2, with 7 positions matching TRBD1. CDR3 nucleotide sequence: TGTGCCAGCAGCCCGTGGGGGGGAGGGGGCGCTAATGGCTACACCTTC. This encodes CASSPWGGGGANGYTF.